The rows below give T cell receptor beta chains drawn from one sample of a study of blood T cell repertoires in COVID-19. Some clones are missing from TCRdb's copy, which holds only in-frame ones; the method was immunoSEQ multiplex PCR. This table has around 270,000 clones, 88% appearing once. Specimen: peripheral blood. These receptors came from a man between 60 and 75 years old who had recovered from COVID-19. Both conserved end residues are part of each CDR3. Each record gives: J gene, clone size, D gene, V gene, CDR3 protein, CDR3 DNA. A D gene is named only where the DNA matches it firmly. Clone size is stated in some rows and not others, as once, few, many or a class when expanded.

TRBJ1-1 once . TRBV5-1 CASSRGQNTEAFF TGCGCCAGCAGCAGGGGACAGAACACTGAAGCTTTCTTT
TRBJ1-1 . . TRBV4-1 CASSLGPLDGGAFF TGCGCCAGCAGCCTGGGCCCCTTGGACGGAGGGGCTTTCTTT
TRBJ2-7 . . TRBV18 CASSPLGVPPYEQYF TGTGCCAGCTCACCACTAGGGGTCCCCCCCTACGAGCAGTACTTC
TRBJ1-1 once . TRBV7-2 CASSPPGLFTEAFF TGTGCCAGCAGCCCCCCGGGACTCTTCACTGAAGCTTTCTTT
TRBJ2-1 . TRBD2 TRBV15 CATSPPGTRYNEQFF TGTGCCACCAGCCCCCCCGGGACTAGATACAATGAGCAGTTCTTC
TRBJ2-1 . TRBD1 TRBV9 CASSGTGGYNEQFF TGTGCCAGCAGCGGGACAGGGGGATATAATGAGCAGTTCTTC
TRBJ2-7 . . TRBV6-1 CASSELGHLSEQYF TGTGCCAGCAGTGAACTAGGCCACCTCTCCGAGCAGTACTTC
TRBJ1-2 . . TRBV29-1 CSVDPGNGGNYGYTF TGCAGCGTTGATCCGGGAAATGGTGGAAACTATGGCTACACCTTC
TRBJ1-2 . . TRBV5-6 CASSLGSGYGYTF TGTGCCAGCAGCTTGGGTTCAGGGTATGGCTACACCTTC
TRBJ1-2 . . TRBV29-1 CSVAGQGFYGYTF TGCAGCGTTGCCGGTCAGGGCTTTTATGGCTACACCTTC
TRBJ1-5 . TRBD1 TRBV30 CAWSVGQGRGQPQHF TGTGCCTGGAGTGTAGGACAGGGGCGAGGTCAGCCCCAGCATTTT
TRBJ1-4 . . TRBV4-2 CASSQKGEVGWEKLFF TGTGCCAGCAGCCAAAAAGGGGAGGTGGGATGGGAAAAACTGTTTTTT
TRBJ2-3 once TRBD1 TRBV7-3 CASSLQGDPPGTQYF TGTGCCAGCAGCTTACAGGGGGACCCACCGGGTACGCAGTATTTT
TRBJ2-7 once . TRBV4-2 CASSIGTSGSNEQYF TGTGCCAGCAGTATCGGGACATCCGGATCTAACGAGCAGTACTTC
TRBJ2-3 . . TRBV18 CASSRTADTDTQYF TGTGCCAGCTCAAGGACAGCGGACACAGATACGCAGTATTTT
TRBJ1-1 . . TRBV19 CASSPGTSNTEAFF TGTGCCAGTAGCCCCGGGACATCGAACACTGAAGCTTTCTTT
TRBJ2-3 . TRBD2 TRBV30 CAWALAGGRDTQYF TGTGCCTGGGCCCTAGCGGGGGGGAGGGATACGCAGTATTTT